Listed below are T cell receptor beta chains from one sample, sequenced in a study of shared clonotypes between healthy human individuals. The protocol was immunoSEQ multiplex PCR, while the TCRdb copy is restricted to in-frame clones and leaves out a portion. The sample lists about 2.5 million clones, about 90% occurring once. Sequenced sample: naive CD4+ T cells from PBMCs. The receptors stem from a man aged 18 to 30 in good health. Some clones in this sample may be carry-over from other donors' samples. CDR3s include the opening cysteine and the closing phenylalanine or tryptophan. D genes are given only for firm matches. Only part of the rows carry a size: once, few, many, or a class if the clone is expanded.

>TRBJ2-7|TRBV14|NA|NA
TGTGCCAGCAGCCCAGGCCCTCTGGTGCTCTACGAGCAGTACTTC
CASSPGPLVLYEQYF
>TRBJ1-2|TRBV7-9|NA|NA
TGTGCCAGCAGCTCCAACCGGGACACCTTTCCCTATGGCTACACCTTC
CASSSNRDTFPYGYTF
>TRBJ2-5|TRBV6-5|NA|NA
TGTGCCAGCGGACCCCCCGGCCAAGAGACCCAGTACTTC
CASGPPGQETQYF
>TRBJ2-2|TRBV6-1|NA|NA
TGTGCCAGCAGTGATCGGGGGGCACCGGGCACCGGGGAGCTGTTTTTT
CASSDRGAPGTGELFF
>TRBJ2-7|TRBV25-1|TRBD1|NA
TGTGCCAGCAGTGCCCAGGGGACAGGGGCCTACGAGCAGTACTTC
CASSAQGTGAYEQYF
>TRBJ2-5|TRBV27|TRBD2|NA
TGTGCCAGCAGTACGACCCGAGCGGGAGGGCCGGCGGAGACCCAGTACTTC
CASSTTRAGGPAETQYF
>TRBJ2-5|TRBV6-1|NA|NA
TGTGCCAGCAGTGCTGAGAGGGGCGTAGGAGAGACCCAGTACTTC
CASSAERGVGETQYF
>TRBJ2-5|TRBV7-2|NA|NA
TGTGCCAGCAGCCAAGAGAGGGGAGAGACCCAGTACTTC
CASSQERGETQYF
>TRBJ2-1|TRBV5-1|TRBD2|NA
TGCGCCAGCAGCTTGGGACTAGCGGGAGATGGTGAGCAGTTCTTC
CASSLGLAGDGEQFF
>TRBJ1-4|TRBV28|NA|NA
TGTGCCAGCAGTTTGGAAAGGCCTACAACTAATGAAAAACTGTTTTTT
CASSLERPTTNEKLFF
>TRBJ2-3|TRBV11-3|NA|NA
TGTGCCAGCAGCCCGACGGGAACCACATATACGCAGTATTTT
CASSPTGTTYTQYF
>TRBJ1-4|TRBV4-1|NA|NA
TGCGCCAGCAGCCAAGCCGCAGGGACATTTGGCAAGGGGCTGTTTTTT
CASSQAAGTFGKGLFF
>TRBJ2-7|TRBV6-1|NA|NA
TGTGCCAGCAGTGCCGCCCCGGGGAGCGGGCACTCCTACGAGCAGTACTTC
CASSAAPGSGHSYEQYF
>TRBJ1-3|TRBV6-1|NA|once
TGTGCCAGCAGTGAGGGGAACTCTGGAAACACCATATATTTT
CASSEGNSGNTIYF
>TRBJ1-5|TRBV5-1|NA|NA
TGCGCCAGCAGCTTGGAGGGGGTTGGCAATCAGCCCCAGCATTTT
CASSLEGVGNQPQHF
>TRBJ2-5|TRBV5-1|NA|NA
TGCGCCAGCAGGGTACCCGAAGAGACCCAGTACTTC
CASRVPEETQYF